A selection of T cell receptor beta chains follows, all from one sample in a study of CD8 T cells in ankylosing spondylitis. One entry per CDR3 protein, called by TCRdb with MiXCR from the 5' RACE reads. The sample has 250,000 or so distinct CDR3 sequences; around 11% are singletons. What was sequenced was blood, either unsorted or a sorted T cell fraction (not recorded which). Receptors were obtained from a male donor with ankylosing spondylitis or in good health (not recorded which). Each CDR3 is given with its conserved first and last residue. The order of the fields is V gene, J gene, D gene, clone size, CDR3 DNA, CDR3 protein. D genes are given only for firm matches. Clone sizes are given selectively: once, few, many, or a class where the clone is expanded.

v_gene: TRBV11-2
j_gene: TRBJ2-7
d_gene: TRBD1
abundance: .
CDR3nt: TGTGCCAGCACCATAACACGGGCAGGGGGATACTACGAGCAGTACTTC
CDR3aa: CASTITRAGGYYEQYF

v_gene: TRBV20-1
j_gene: TRBJ1-1
d_gene: .
abundance: .
CDR3nt: TGCAGTGCTATACCTTCCTATGAAGCTTTCTTT
CDR3aa: CSAIPSYEAFF

v_gene: TRBV5-1
j_gene: TRBJ2-3
d_gene: .
abundance: many
CDR3nt: TGCGCCAGCAGCTTGGCCATCGCAGATACGCAGTATTTT
CDR3aa: CASSLAIADTQYF

v_gene: TRBV3-1
j_gene: TRBJ2-5
d_gene: .
abundance: .
CDR3nt: TGTGCCAGCAGCCAATTCCGGACAGAACAAGAGACCCAGTACTTC
CDR3aa: CASSQFRTEQETQYF

v_gene: TRBV29-1
j_gene: TRBJ1-2
d_gene: TRBD1
abundance: many
CDR3nt: TGCAGCGTTCGTCCCGGGACAGGGTTTGGTGGCTACACCTTC
CDR3aa: CSVRPGTGFGGYTF

v_gene: TRBV9
j_gene: TRBJ2-7
d_gene: TRBD2
abundance: many
CDR3nt: TGTGCCAGCAGCGTAGGACTAGCGGACTACGAGCAGTACTTC
CDR3aa: CASSVGLADYEQYF

v_gene: TRBV5-1
j_gene: TRBJ1-4
d_gene: .
abundance: few
CDR3nt: TGCGCCAGCAGCTTGGATGTGGATCCAGGCGAAAAACTGTTTTTT
CDR3aa: CASSLDVDPGEKLFF

v_gene: TRBV5-6
j_gene: TRBJ2-7
d_gene: .
abundance: many
CDR3nt: TGTGCCAGCAGCGGCGGGACAGTCTACGAGCAGTACTTC
CDR3aa: CASSGGTVYEQYF

v_gene: TRBV6-6
j_gene: TRBJ2-1
d_gene: .
abundance: .
CDR3nt: TGTGCCAGCAGTTACGTCCGGGACAATGAGCAGTTCTTC
CDR3aa: CASSYVRDNEQFF

v_gene: TRBV7-8
j_gene: TRBJ1-5
d_gene: TRBD1
abundance: few
CDR3nt: TGTGCCAGCAGCTTAGACAGGGGATACAATCAGCCCCAGCATTTT
CDR3aa: CASSLDRGYNQPQHF

v_gene: TRBV5-1
j_gene: TRBJ2-5
d_gene: TRBD2
abundance: many
CDR3nt: TGCGCCAGCAGTCGGCTAGCGGGGGTCCAAGAGACCCAGTACTTC
CDR3aa: CASSRLAGVQETQYF

v_gene: TRBV29-1
j_gene: TRBJ2-7
d_gene: .
abundance: few
CDR3nt: TGCAGCGCCCGACTCTCCTACGAGCAGTACTTC
CDR3aa: CSARLSYEQYF

v_gene: TRBV6-2/TRBV6-3
j_gene: TRBJ2-5
d_gene: .
abundance: many
CDR3nt: TGTGCCAGCAGTTACTCGGGGGCGGCAGTTCGACAAGAGACCCAGTACTTC
CDR3aa: CASSYSGAAVRQETQYF

v_gene: TRBV9
j_gene: TRBJ1-5
d_gene: .
abundance: .
CDR3nt: TGTGCCAGCAGCGCGACGGGACGAAGGGATCAGCCCCAGCATTTT
CDR3aa: CASSATGRRDQPQHF

v_gene: TRBV29-1
j_gene: TRBJ1-1
d_gene: .
abundance: many
CDR3nt: TGCAGCGTTGGGGGTTTGGGGACGTCGAACACTGAAGCTTTCTTT
CDR3aa: CSVGGLGTSNTEAFF

v_gene: TRBV9
j_gene: TRBJ2-7
d_gene: TRBD1
abundance: many
CDR3nt: TGTGCCAGCAGCCCAACAGGGGAAGCCTACGAGCAGTACTTC
CDR3aa: CASSPTGEAYEQYF

v_gene: TRBV9
j_gene: TRBJ2-2
d_gene: .
abundance: few
CDR3nt: TGTGCCAGCAGCGGGGCGGAGGGACCAAACACCGGGGAGCTGTTTTTT
CDR3aa: CASSGAEGPNTGELFF

v_gene: TRBV7-3
j_gene: TRBJ2-1
d_gene: TRBD2
abundance: many
CDR3nt: TGTGCCAGCAGCCGTAACGGGGGGGCCACGATTAATGAGCAGTTCTTC
CDR3aa: CASSRNGGATINEQFF

v_gene: TRBV20-1
j_gene: TRBJ2-3
d_gene: TRBD2
abundance: many
CDR3nt: TGCAGTGCTAGAGGGGTAGCGGGAGATACGCAGTATTTT
CDR3aa: CSARGVAGDTQYF

v_gene: TRBV29-1
j_gene: TRBJ2-5
d_gene: .
abundance: many
CDR3nt: TGCAGCGTTGAAGTGTCTGAGGGTGAGACCCAGTACTTC
CDR3aa: CSVEVSEGETQYF

v_gene: TRBV6-5
j_gene: TRBJ1-1
d_gene: .
abundance: .
CDR3nt: TGTGCCAGCAGTTACATAGCGAACAGGCCTGATGAAGCTTTCTTT
CDR3aa: CASSYIANRPDEAFF

v_gene: TRBV7-2
j_gene: TRBJ2-7
d_gene: .
abundance: .
CDR3nt: TGTGCCAGCAGCTTTAACACGCCAGGGAGATTCTCCTACGAGCAGTACTTC
CDR3aa: CASSFNTPGRFSYEQYF

v_gene: TRBV10-3
j_gene: TRBJ1-2
d_gene: .
abundance: .
CDR3nt: TGTGCCATCAGTGGGACGGGGTTGGACTATGGCTACACCTTC
CDR3aa: CAISGTGLDYGYTF

v_gene: TRBV14
j_gene: TRBJ1-1
d_gene: .
abundance: .
CDR3nt: TGTGCCAGCAGGGCCCAAAGGGGGACCACTGAAGCTTTCTTT
CDR3aa: CASRAQRGTTEAFF

v_gene: TRBV12-3/TRBV12-4
j_gene: TRBJ2-3
d_gene: .
abundance: few
CDR3nt: TGTGCCAGCAGTTCCGGGATATTTACGCAGTATTTT
CDR3aa: CASSSGIFTQYF

v_gene: TRBV10-2
j_gene: TRBJ2-2
d_gene: .
abundance: few
CDR3nt: TGCGCCAGCAAGGTTCAGGACTCGGGCACCGGGGAGCTGTTTTTT
CDR3aa: CASKVQDSGTGELFF

v_gene: TRBV20-1
j_gene: TRBJ2-7
d_gene: .
abundance: many
CDR3nt: TGCAGTGCTAGAGAAACAGGCCACGAGCAGTACTTC
CDR3aa: CSARETGHEQYF

v_gene: TRBV5-6
j_gene: TRBJ2-1
d_gene: .
abundance: many
CDR3nt: TGTGCCAGCAGCTTGTCCTCCAGCTCCTACAATGAGCAGTTCTTC
CDR3aa: CASSLSSSSYNEQFF

v_gene: TRBV20-1
j_gene: TRBJ2-2
d_gene: .
abundance: many
CDR3nt: TGCAGTGCCGCAGGGGACGGGGAGCTGTTTTTT
CDR3aa: CSAAGDGELFF

v_gene: TRBV7-8
j_gene: TRBJ2-1
d_gene: TRBD2
abundance: few
CDR3nt: TGTGCCAGCAGCTTAGCGCGGAGGGCTAGCGGGTTCTACAATGAGCAGTTCTTC
CDR3aa: CASSLARRASGFYNEQFF

v_gene: TRBV12-3/TRBV12-4
j_gene: TRBJ2-1
d_gene: .
abundance: many
CDR3nt: TGTGCCAGCAGGCAAGACTCATACAATGAGCAGTTCTTC
CDR3aa: CASRQDSYNEQFF

v_gene: TRBV29-1
j_gene: TRBJ1-1
d_gene: .
abundance: .
CDR3nt: TGCAGCGGCACCGGGAACACTGAAGCTTTCTTT
CDR3aa: CSGTGNTEAFF

v_gene: TRBV28
j_gene: TRBJ2-7
d_gene: TRBD1
abundance: .
CDR3nt: TGTGCCAGCAGTACCAGGACAGGGCCCTACGAGCAGTACTTC
CDR3aa: CASSTRTGPYEQYF

v_gene: TRBV5-1
j_gene: TRBJ2-7
d_gene: TRBD2
abundance: many
CDR3nt: TGCGCCAGCAGCTTGGGGCTAGCGGGGAGGGAGCAGTACTTC
CDR3aa: CASSLGLAGREQYF

v_gene: TRBV7-2
j_gene: TRBJ2-7
d_gene: TRBD2
abundance: many
CDR3nt: TGTGCCAGCAGCCCTACTAGCGGGAGGGGCTACGAGCAGTACTTC
CDR3aa: CASSPTSGRGYEQYF

v_gene: TRBV6-6
j_gene: TRBJ2-5
d_gene: TRBD2
abundance: .
CDR3nt: TGTGCCAGCAGTTACGCGGCCGGTAAAATGGGGGGGGTCGAGTTGGAGACCCAGTACTTC
CDR3aa: CASSYAAGKMGGVELETQYF

v_gene: TRBV12-3/TRBV12-4
j_gene: TRBJ1-5
d_gene: .
abundance: many
CDR3nt: TGTGCCAGCAGTAGGCAGGGGTTTGGCGGCCAGCCCCAGCATTTT
CDR3aa: CASSRQGFGGQPQHF

v_gene: TRBV6-1
j_gene: TRBJ1-1
d_gene: .
abundance: many
CDR3nt: TGTGCCAGCAGCCAGCGGAGTTTAGGCACTGAAGCTTTCTTT
CDR3aa: CASSQRSLGTEAFF

v_gene: TRBV7-8
j_gene: TRBJ1-4
d_gene: TRBD1
abundance: many
CDR3nt: TGTGCCAGCAGCTTAGTAGGGGGCGTTCTGGTTGAAAAACTGTTTTTT
CDR3aa: CASSLVGGVLVEKLFF

v_gene: TRBV20-1
j_gene: TRBJ2-6
d_gene: .
abundance: many
CDR3nt: TGCAGTGCTCAGCCCTTCAGCTCTGGGGCCAACGTCCTGACTTTC
CDR3aa: CSAQPFSSGANVLTF

v_gene: TRBV5-1
j_gene: TRBJ2-3
d_gene: .
abundance: many
CDR3nt: TGCGCCAGCAGCTTGGACGGCAGGGTCTCTTACACAGATACGCAGTATTTT
CDR3aa: CASSLDGRVSYTDTQYF

v_gene: TRBV15
j_gene: TRBJ1-2
d_gene: TRBD1
abundance: many
CDR3nt: TGTGCCACCAGCAGAGGGGACAGGGAGGAAACGGGGGGCTACACCTTC
CDR3aa: CATSRGDREETGGYTF

v_gene: TRBV24-1
j_gene: TRBJ2-1
d_gene: TRBD1
abundance: .
CDR3nt: TGTGCCACCAGTGGCCTACAGGGGAGCTCCTACAATGAGCAGTTCTTC
CDR3aa: CATSGLQGSSYNEQFF

v_gene: TRBV20-1
j_gene: TRBJ1-1
d_gene: .
abundance: few
CDR3nt: TGCAGTGCTAGAGATACGACCTACACTGAAGCTTTCTTT
CDR3aa: CSARDTTYTEAFF

v_gene: TRBV5-1
j_gene: TRBJ2-7
d_gene: TRBD1
abundance: .
CDR3nt: TGCGCCAGCAGCTTGTGGTTCCAACGGGACAGGGGGCGGGCCGAGCAGTACTTC
CDR3aa: CASSLWFQRDRGRAEQYF

v_gene: TRBV24-1
j_gene: TRBJ2-3
d_gene: .
abundance: .
CDR3nt: TGTGCCACCGGAGGTCGAGGAGATACGCAGTATTTT
CDR3aa: CATGGRGDTQYF

v_gene: TRBV5-1
j_gene: TRBJ1-6
d_gene: .
abundance: few
CDR3nt: TGCGCCAGCAGCTTGGGCCTCCGAGGGTATTTAGCCACAAATTCACCCCTCCACTTT
CDR3aa: CASSLGLRGYLATNSPLHF

v_gene: TRBV12-3/TRBV12-4
j_gene: TRBJ1-3
d_gene: .
abundance: many
CDR3nt: TGTGCCAGCAGTCACAACAGGGCTGCTGGAAACACCATATATTTT
CDR3aa: CASSHNRAAGNTIYF

v_gene: TRBV10-3
j_gene: TRBJ2-1
d_gene: .
abundance: many
CDR3nt: TGTGCCATCAGTACCAGTCCAGACCGGGCGGACAATGAGCAGTTCTTC
CDR3aa: CAISTSPDRADNEQFF

v_gene: TRBV3-1
j_gene: TRBJ2-1
d_gene: TRBD1
abundance: many
CDR3nt: TGTGCCAGCAGCCAAGAATGGGACAGCAATGAGCAGTTCTTC
CDR3aa: CASSQEWDSNEQFF

v_gene: TRBV10-3
j_gene: TRBJ2-7
d_gene: .
abundance: many
CDR3nt: TGTGCCATCAGTGTGGGGCAGCCCGAGCAGTACTTC
CDR3aa: CAISVGQPEQYF

v_gene: TRBV5-1
j_gene: TRBJ1-4
d_gene: TRBD1
abundance: many
CDR3nt: TGCGCCAGCAGCTTCGGACAGGGTGAAAAACTGTTTTTT
CDR3aa: CASSFGQGEKLFF

v_gene: TRBV5-1
j_gene: TRBJ2-5
d_gene: TRBD1
abundance: many
CDR3nt: TGCGCCAGCAGCCACAGACGGGACAGGGTCTTAGAGACCCAGTACTTC
CDR3aa: CASSHRRDRVLETQYF